The present entry profiles one T cell receptor (beta chain) with its context. V dropped 0 bases and J dropped 10 bases, with 12 bases sitting between them. The CDR3 contains 13 residues. The germline V gene encodes CDR1 DFQATT and CDR2 SNEGSKA (reference sequence). The data stem from a study of blood T cells in healthy people across ages. Primers used in a second PCR of about 6 to 11 cycles were a sample-barcoded 5' primer and a J-beta primer mix. Each CDR3 protein gets one entry after TCRdb re-called the 5' RACE reads with MiXCR. The sample shows just under 750,000 distinct CDR3 sequences, over 20% of them seen only once.

The material sequenced was blood. This TCR was sampled from a man between 65 and 85 years old in good health. V gene TRBV20-1 combines with J gene TRBJ2-2; D is unclear. The CDR3 sequence: CSARDPGLEELFF. The DNA for the CDR3 is TGCAGTGCTAGAGACCCTGGGTTGGAGGAGCTGTTTTTT.